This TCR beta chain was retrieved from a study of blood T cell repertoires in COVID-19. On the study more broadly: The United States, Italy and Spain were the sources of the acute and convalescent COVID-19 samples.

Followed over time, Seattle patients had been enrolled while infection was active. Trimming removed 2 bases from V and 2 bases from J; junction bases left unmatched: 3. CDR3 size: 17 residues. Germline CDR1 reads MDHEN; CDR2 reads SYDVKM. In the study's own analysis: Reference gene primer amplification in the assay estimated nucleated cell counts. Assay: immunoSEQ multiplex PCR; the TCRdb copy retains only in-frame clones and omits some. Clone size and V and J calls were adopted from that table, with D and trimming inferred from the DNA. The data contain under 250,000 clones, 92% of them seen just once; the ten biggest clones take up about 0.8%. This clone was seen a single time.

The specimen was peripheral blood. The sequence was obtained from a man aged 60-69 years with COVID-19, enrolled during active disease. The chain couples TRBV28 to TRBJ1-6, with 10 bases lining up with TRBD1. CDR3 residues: CASSLGQGGTYNSPLHF. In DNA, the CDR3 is TGTGCCAGCAGTTTAGGACAGGGGGGCACCTATAATTCACCCCTCCACTTT.